This entry features one TCR beta chain sequence. Its antigen target is currently unknown. The record has no base qualities; no much larger clone is one base away. Libraries came from the immunoSEQ multiplex PCR assay. T cell repertoires were profiled with deep sequencing of rearranged TCR beta loci together with multiparametric flow cytometry. The clones in this table, taken by TCRdb from immuneACCESS, are in-frame only. Not every clone is retained; where verified, under half of the shortfall comes from an unresolved V gene, and the cause of the rest is unknown. This sample comprises roughly 38,000 clones, more than 85% of them detected only once. The ten largest make up roughly 15% of the sample. The germline V gene (reference sequence) gives CDR1 as SGHNT and CDR2 as YYREEE. Trimming takes 3 bases from V and 0 bases from J, and the germline ends sit 15 bases apart. Inclusive of the bounding cysteine and phenylalanine, the CDR3 is 16 residues long. Only the CDR3 portion is preserved as DNA: 48 bases, with reading frame beginning at the first base.

This sample was included in a study of lymphopenia after photon versus proton radiotherapy (dated by TCRdb to between 2018 and 2021). With regard to the full study: Photon and proton radiation therapy were compared by the study for their immunological effects in patients with gastrointestinal tumors who developed high-grade lymphopenia. The cohort comprised 15 to 20 patients with gastrointestinal tumors who received either photon or proton therapy and then developed lymphopenia. The goal of the study was to describe how the two radiation modalities differ in their effects on the immune system.

On the study overall, not on this receptor specifically: The authors looked at the survival association only in patients who died, and they framed better survival with proton therapy as a possibility rather than a demonstrated result. Relative stability during treatment was observed in proton-treated patients, whereas loss of naive T cells and TCR diversity and gain of effector/memory populations were observed in photon-treated patients. After the lymphocyte count nadir, photon-treated repertoires showed oligoclonal expansion, especially of CD8+ Temra cells, which drove the drop in diversity. Among patients across the cohort who died, overall survival time showed an inverse correlation with a larger post-nadir drop in TCR diversity.

The specimen was peripheral blood, collected from a patient treated with photon-based radiotherapy. The origin of this receptor is a man aged 55 to 70 with cholangiocarcinoma. This chain joins TRBV5-4 to TRBJ1-2; the D segment cannot be called with confidence. The CDR3 reads as follows: CASSSWFAAANYGYTF. The DNA sequence is given as TGTGCCAGCAGCTCCTGGTTTGCGGCAGCTAACTATGGCTACACCTTC.